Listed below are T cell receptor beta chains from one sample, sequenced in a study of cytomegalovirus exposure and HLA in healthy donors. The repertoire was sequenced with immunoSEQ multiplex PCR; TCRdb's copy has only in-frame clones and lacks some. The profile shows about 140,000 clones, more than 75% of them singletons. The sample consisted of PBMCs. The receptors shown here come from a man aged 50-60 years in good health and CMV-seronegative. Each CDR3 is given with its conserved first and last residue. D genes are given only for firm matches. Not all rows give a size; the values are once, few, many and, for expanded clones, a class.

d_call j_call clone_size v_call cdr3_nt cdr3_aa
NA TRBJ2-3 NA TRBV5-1 TGCGCCAGCAGCTATCAGGGGAAAAGCACAGATACGCAGTATTTT CASSYQGKSTDTQYF
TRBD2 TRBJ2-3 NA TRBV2 TGTGCCAGCAGTGAGCAACTAGCGGGGGGGCGGACGCAGTATTTT CASSEQLAGGRTQYF
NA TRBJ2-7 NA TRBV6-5 TGTGCCAGCAGTTCGTTACCGGGACTCATCTACGAGCAGTACTTC CASSSLPGLIYEQYF
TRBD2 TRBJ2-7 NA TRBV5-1 TGCGCCAGCCATCAGACTAGCGGGAGCTACGAGCAGTACTTC CASHQTSGSYEQYF
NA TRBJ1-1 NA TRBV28 TGTGCCAGCCTCCCAGGTTTTGGGGCGCGGACTGAAGCTTTCTTT CASLPGFGARTEAFF
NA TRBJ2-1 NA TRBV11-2 TGTGCCAGCAGCCCGGTCAGGGGCCTCAATGAGCAGTTCTTC CASSPVRGLNEQFF
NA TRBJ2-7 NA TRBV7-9 TGTTCCAGCAGCTCAAGGAGCATCGAGCAGTACTTC CSSSSRSIEQYF
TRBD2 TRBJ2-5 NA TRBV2 TGTGCCAGCAGGCCGAGGAGCGGGACGATGAAAGAGACCCAGTACTTC CASRPRSGTMKETQYF
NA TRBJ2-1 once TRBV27 TGTGCCAGCAGTTTAGCCAAGCGGGCCACCTACAATGAGCAGTTCTTC CASSLAKRATYNEQFF
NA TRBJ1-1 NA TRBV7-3 TGTGCCAGCAGCTTAGATCAGGGAATGACTGAAGCTTTCTTT CASSLDQGMTEAFF
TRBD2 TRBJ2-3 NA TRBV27 TGTGCCAGCAGTTTGTTCCCCCCATACCCCCGGACTAGCGGGGGAATAGATACGCAGTATTTT CASSLFPPYPRTSGGIDTQYF
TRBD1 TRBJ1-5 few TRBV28 TGTGCCAGCAGTTTGAGTACAGGGGGTCAGCCCCAGCATTTT CASSLSTGGQPQHF
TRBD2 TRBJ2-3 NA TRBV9 TGTGCCAGCAGCGTTAGCGGGCCTAGCACAGATACGCAGTATTTT CASSVSGPSTDTQYF
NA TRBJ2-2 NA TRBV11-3 TGTGCCAGCAGCTTGTACAGGACGAACACCGGGGAGCTGTTTTTT CASSLYRTNTGELFF
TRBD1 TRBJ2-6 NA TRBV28 TGTGCCAGCAGTTTATTTCACGGGACAGGGGGTTCAGCTGGGGCCAACGTCCTGACTTTC CASSLFHGTGGSAGANVLTF
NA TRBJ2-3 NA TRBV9 TGTGCCAGCAGCGTAGACATCAGGGGCACAGATACGCAGTATTTT CASSVDIRGTDTQYF
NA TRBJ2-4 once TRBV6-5 TGTGCCAGCAGGGAAAGGGGCGGCATTCAGTACTTC CASRERGGIQYF
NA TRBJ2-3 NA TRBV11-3 TGTGCCAGCGGCTTAAGCCTCGGGGCAGATACGCAGTATTTT CASGLSLGADTQYF
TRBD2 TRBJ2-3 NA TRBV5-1 TGCGCCAGCAGCTTAGCACTAGCGGGCCCAGATACGCAGTATTTT CASSLALAGPDTQYF
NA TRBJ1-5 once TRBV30 TGTGCCTGGAGTGTAACGGGGACAACTGATCAGCCCCAGCATTTT CAWSVTGTTDQPQHF
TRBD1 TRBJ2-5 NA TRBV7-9 TGTGCCAGCAGCTTCGACAGGGGGCGAGAGACCCAGTACTTC CASSFDRGRETQYF
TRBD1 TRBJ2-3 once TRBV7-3 TGTGCCAGCAGCACCCACAGGGGGAGAGATACGCAGTATTTT CASSTHRGRDTQYF
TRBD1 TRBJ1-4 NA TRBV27 TGTGCCAGCAGCCGACAGACAGGGGATAATGAAAAACTGTTTTTT CASSRQTGDNEKLFF
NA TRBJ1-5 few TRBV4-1 TGCGCCAGCAGAGCGGGGGCAGGTCAGCCCCAGCATTTT CASRAGAGQPQHF
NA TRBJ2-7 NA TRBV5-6 TGTGCCAGCAGCTTCCGATGGTCCAGGTACTCCTACGAGCAGTACTTC CASSFRWSRYSYEQYF
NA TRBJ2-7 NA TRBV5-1 TGCGCCAGCAGCTTGTTGTCCCTTAACTCCTACGAGCAGTACTTC CASSLLSLNSYEQYF
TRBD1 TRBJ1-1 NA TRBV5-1 TGCGCCAGCAGCTTGGACAGGGGAGCGGAGCCTGAAGCTTTCTTT CASSLDRGAEPEAFF
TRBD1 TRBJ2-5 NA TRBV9 TGTGCCAGCAGCGTAGTCGAAGGGACAGGGGTAGAGACCCAGTACTTC CASSVVEGTGVETQYF
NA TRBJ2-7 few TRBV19 TGTGCCAGTAGTATAGGGGGGCGGCTCCAGTCCCACGAGCAGTACTTC CASSIGGRLQSHEQYF
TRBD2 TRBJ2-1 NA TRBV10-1 TGCGCCAGCAGTGAATTACGGTCTAGCGGGAGGTACTACAATGAGCAGTTCTTC CASSELRSSGRYYNEQFF
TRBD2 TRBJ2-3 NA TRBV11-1 TGTGCCAGCAGCTTAACTCCTAGCGGGGGGACGACAGATACGCAGTATTTT CASSLTPSGGTTDTQYF
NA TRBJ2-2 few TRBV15 TGTGCCACCAGCAGAGATTCACAGCGGGCGAACACCGGGGAGCTGTTTTTT CATSRDSQRANTGELFF
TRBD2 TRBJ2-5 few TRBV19 TGTGCCAGTAGTATCCGGGGACTAGCGAGGGAGACCCAGTACTTC CASSIRGLARETQYF
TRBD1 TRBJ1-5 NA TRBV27 TGTGCCAGCAGTTACACAGGGGGTCAGCCCCAGCATTTT CASSYTGGQPQHF
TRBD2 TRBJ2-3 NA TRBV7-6 TGTGCCAGCAGCTTAAATGCGGGGGGGACAGATACGCAGTATTTT CASSLNAGGTDTQYF
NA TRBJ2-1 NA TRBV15 TGTGCCATTCTAGTGGTAGCGAGCAATGAGCAGTTCTTC CAILVVASNEQFF
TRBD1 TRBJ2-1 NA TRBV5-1 TGCGCCAGCAGCTTGAGGGGGCAATCCTACAATGAGCAGTTCTTC CASSLRGQSYNEQFF
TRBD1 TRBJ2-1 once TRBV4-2 TGTGCCAGCAGCCAAGCACAACGGACAGGCACCTACAATGAGCAGTTCTTC CASSQAQRTGTYNEQFF
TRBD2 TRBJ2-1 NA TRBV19 TGTGCCAGTAAAGCTAGCGGAAAGAGCTCCTACAATGAGCAGTTCTTC CASKASGKSSYNEQFF
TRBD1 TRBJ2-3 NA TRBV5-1 TGCGCCAGCAGCCTCGGACAGGGCTCAGATACGCAGTATTTT CASSLGQGSDTQYF
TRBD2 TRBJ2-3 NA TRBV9 TGTGCCAGCAGCTTCAAGGGACTAGCGGGAGATAGCACAGATACGCAGTATTTT CASSFKGLAGDSTDTQYF
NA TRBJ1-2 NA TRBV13 TGTGCCAGCAGCTTTGGGACTGAGGCTAACTATGGCTACACCTTC CASSFGTEANYGYTF
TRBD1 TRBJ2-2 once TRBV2 TGTGCCAGCAAGGAGCAGGGGGCGCTTGGCGGGGAGCTGTTTTTT CASKEQGALGGELFF
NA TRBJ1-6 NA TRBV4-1 TGCGCCAGCAGCCAACAGGAAAGCTCCTATAATTCACCCCTCCACTTT CASSQQESSYNSPLHF
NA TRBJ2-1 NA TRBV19 TGTGCCAGTAGTTTATACAATGAGCAGTTCTTC CASSLYNEQFF
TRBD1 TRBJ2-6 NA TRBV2 TGTGCCAGCAGTGAAAGAAAGGGGGCGGGTCCTGGGGCCAACGTCCTGACTTTC CASSERKGAGPGANVLTF
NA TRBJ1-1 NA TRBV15 TGTGCCACCAGCGGAGCCGGGAGGGAAAACACTGAAGCTTTCTTT CATSGAGRENTEAFF
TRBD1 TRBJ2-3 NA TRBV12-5 TGTGCTAAAGGCCTCCCTCCGGGACAGGGGCCACTAAGCACAGATACGCAGTATTTT CAKGLPPGQGPLSTDTQYF
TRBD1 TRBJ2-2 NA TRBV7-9 TGTGCCAGCAGCCCAAATTTAGGGGGCGCCCTGAACACCGGGGAGCTGTTTTTT CASSPNLGGALNTGELFF
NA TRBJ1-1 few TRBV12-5 TGTGCTAGTGGATCCGGGACACCGAACACTGAAGCTTTCTTT CASGSGTPNTEAFF
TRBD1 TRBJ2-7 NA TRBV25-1 TGTGCCAGCAGAGATGACAGGGGTTCCTACGAGCAGTACTTC CASRDDRGSYEQYF
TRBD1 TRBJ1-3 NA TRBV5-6 TGTGCCAGCAGCGACACAGGGGGCGTTGGAAACACCATATATTTT CASSDTGGVGNTIYF
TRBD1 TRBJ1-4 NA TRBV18 TGTGCCAGCTCACCCGGGACAGGGGGCGAAAAACTGTTTTTT CASSPGTGGEKLFF